This T cell receptor (beta chain) was sequenced during a study of blood T cell repertoires in COVID-19. Study as a whole: Samples taken during acute and convalescent COVID-19 were collected in the United States, Italy and Spain. The analysed material was cDNA or gDNA that came from T cells, B-cell-depleted T cells, or PBMCs.

Original handling: Reference gene primer amplification yielded estimated nucleated cell counts. Profiled with immunoSEQ multiplex PCR; TCRdb holds only in-frame clones, not every one. V, J and clone size reflect that table, while D and trimming were determined from the DNA. This sample has 250,000 to 300,000 clones, with 70% to 90% found just once. The ends were cut back, 6 bases at V and 1 base at J, with 12 bases in the middle. Looked up from germline, CDR1 is LNHDA and CDR2 is SQIVND (reference sequence). The CDR3 length is 14 residues. The source of this sequence is a woman aged 40 to 55 with acute or convalescent COVID-19. The chain employs TRBV19 and TRBJ1-1, with no clear D. Sequencing was performed on peripheral blood. The CDR3 coding sequence is TGTGCCAGTAGACGTCCGGGATCGAACACTGAAGCTTTCTTT. Amino acid sequence: CASRRPGSNTEAFF. Filled out from reference TRBV19 and TRBJ1-1, the complete variable domain reads DGGITQSPKYLFRKEGQNVTLSCEQNLNHDAMYWYRQDPGQGLRLIYYSQIVNDFQKGDIAEGYSVSREKKESFPLTVTSAQKNPTAFYLCASRRPGSNTEAFFGQGTRLTVV.